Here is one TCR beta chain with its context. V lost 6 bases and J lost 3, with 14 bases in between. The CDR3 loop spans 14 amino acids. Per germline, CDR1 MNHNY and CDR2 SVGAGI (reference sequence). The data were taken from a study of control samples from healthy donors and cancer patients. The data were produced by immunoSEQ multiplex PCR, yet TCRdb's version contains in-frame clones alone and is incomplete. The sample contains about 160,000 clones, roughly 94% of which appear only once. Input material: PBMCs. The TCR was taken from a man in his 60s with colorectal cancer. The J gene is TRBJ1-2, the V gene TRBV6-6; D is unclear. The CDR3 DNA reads TGTGCCAGCAGGGAGGCAGGCAGAGACTATGGCTACACCTTC. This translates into CASREAGRDYGYTF.